A single T cell receptor (beta chain) is shown here with its context. The antigen is not known. These data belong to a study of radiation and T cells in renal cell carcinoma. Notes on the study in general: From baseline, blood top tumor clonotypes peaked at 2 weeks post-radiation.

V shed 5 bases, J shed 7 bases, and the junction held 14 bases outside the gene matches. Germline CDR1 SEHNR, CDR2 FQNEAQ (reference sequence). This CDR3 has 16 residues. Time point noted: blood 2 weeks post-SBRT. Treatment denoted: 15 Gy SBRT to primary tumor, nephrectomy 4 weeks later. The patient's renal cell carcinoma had clear cell pathology. Assay used: immunoSEQ multiplex PCR; TCRdb lists only in-frame clones, some missing. The sample yields roughly 75,000 clones, about four fifths seen once. Sequencing used blood, obtained from a patient whose treatment included radiotherapy and nephrectomy. This sequence was found in a man between 60 and 75 years old with renal cell carcinoma. The rearrangement joins TRBV7-9 to TRBJ1-2; 9 nucleotides agree with TRBD1. CDR3 in DNA: TGTGCCAGCAGCCCCCGGGACAGGGTTGATGGTGCTGGCTACACCTTC. Amino acid sequence: CASSPRDRVDGAGYTF. Full variable domain (missing parts from reference TRBV7-9 and TRBJ1-2): DTGVSQNPRHKITKRGQNVTFRCDPISEHNRLYWYRQTLGQGPEFLTYFQNEAQLEKSRLLSDRFSAERPKGSFSTLEIQRTEQGDSAMYLCASSPRDRVDGAGYTFGSGTRLTVV.